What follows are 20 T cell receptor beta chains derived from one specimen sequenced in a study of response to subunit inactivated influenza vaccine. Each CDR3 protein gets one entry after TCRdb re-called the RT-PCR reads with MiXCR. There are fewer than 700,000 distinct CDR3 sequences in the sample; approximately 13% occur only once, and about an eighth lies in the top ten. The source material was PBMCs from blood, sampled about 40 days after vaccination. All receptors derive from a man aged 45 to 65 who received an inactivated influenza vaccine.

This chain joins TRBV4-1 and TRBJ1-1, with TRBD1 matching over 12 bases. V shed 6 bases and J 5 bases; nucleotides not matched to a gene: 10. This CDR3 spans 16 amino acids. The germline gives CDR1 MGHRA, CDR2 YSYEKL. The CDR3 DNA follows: TGCGCCAGCAGTGGGGACAGGGGGCAGGGTGGAACTGAAGCTTTCTTT. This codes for CASSGDRGQGGTEAFF.

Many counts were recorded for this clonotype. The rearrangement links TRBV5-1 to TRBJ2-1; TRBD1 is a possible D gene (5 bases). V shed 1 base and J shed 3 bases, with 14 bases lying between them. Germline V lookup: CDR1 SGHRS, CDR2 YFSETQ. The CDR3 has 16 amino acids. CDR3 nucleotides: TGCGCCAGCAGCTTGAGCTTCGGACACCGCTACAATGAGCAGTTCTTC. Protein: CASSLSFGHRYNEQFF.

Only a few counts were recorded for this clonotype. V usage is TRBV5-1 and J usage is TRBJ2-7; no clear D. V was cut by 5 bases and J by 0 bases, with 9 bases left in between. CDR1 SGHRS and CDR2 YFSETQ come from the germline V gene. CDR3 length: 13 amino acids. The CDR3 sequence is CASRKESSYEQYF. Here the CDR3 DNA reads TGCGCCAGCAGAAAGGAGAGCTCCTACGAGCAGTACTTC.

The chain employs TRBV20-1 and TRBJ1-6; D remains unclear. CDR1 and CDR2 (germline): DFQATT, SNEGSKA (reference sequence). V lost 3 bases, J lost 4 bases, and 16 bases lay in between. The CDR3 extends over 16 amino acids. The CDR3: CSARSSVAAYNSPLHF. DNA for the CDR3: TGCAGTGCTAGGTCCTCGGTCGCGGCGTATAATTCACCCCTCCACTTT.

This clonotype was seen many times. This chain's CDR3 is CATSLSYNEQFF. For the CDR3, the DNA is TGTGCCACCAGTCTCTCCTACAATGAGCAGTTCTTC. V is TRBV24-1 and J is TRBJ2-1; the D is unclear. The germline gives CDR1 KGHDR, CDR2 SFDVKD. Trimming took off 6 bases at V and 0 bases at J, with 2 bases between the two ends. The CDR3 extends over 12 amino acids.

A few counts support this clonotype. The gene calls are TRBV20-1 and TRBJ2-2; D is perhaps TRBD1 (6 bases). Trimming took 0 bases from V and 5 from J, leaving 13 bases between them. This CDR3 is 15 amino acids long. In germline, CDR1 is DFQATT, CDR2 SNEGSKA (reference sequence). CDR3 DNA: TGCAGTGCTAGAGATAGGACAGACGGGACCGGGGAGCTGTTTTTT. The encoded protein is CSARDRTDGTGELFF.

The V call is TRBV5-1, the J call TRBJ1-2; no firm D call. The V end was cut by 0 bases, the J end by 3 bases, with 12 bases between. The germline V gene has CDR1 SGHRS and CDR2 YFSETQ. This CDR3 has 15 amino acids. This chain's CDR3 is CASSLGQTPHYGYTF. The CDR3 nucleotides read TGCGCCAGCAGCTTGGGGCAGACCCCCCACTATGGCTACACCTTC.

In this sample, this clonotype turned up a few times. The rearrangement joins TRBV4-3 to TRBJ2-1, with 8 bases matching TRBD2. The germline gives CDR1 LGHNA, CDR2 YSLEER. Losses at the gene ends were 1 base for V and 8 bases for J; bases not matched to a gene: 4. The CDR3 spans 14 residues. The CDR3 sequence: CASSQGSGTDEQFF. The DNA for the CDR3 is TGCGCCAGCAGCCAAGGTAGCGGGACGGATGAGCAGTTCTTC.

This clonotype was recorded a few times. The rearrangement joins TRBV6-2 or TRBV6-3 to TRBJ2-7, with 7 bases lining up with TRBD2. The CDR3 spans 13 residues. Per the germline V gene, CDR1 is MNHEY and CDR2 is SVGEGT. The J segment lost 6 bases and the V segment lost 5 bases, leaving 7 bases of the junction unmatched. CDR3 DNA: TGTGCCAGCAGTGCGGGACTACCGGGCGAGCAGTACTTC. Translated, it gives CASSAGLPGEQYF.

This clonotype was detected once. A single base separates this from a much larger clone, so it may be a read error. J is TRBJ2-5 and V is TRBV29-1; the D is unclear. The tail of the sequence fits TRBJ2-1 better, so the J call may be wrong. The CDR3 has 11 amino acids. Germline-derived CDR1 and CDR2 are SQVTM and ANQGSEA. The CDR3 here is CSVIPQETQFF. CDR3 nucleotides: TGCAGCGTCATACCACAAGAGACCCAGTTCTTC.

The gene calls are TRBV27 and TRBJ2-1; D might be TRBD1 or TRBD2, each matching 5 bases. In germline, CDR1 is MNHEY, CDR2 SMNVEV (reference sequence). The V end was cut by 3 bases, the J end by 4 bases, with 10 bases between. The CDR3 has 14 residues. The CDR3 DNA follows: TGTGCCAGCAGTTTGGGACGGGGTTACAATGAGCAGTTCTTC. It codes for CASSLGRGYNEQFF.

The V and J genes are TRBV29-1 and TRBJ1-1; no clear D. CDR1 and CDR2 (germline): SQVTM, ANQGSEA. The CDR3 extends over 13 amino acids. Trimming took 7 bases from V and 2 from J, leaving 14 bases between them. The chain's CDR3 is CSAHIGVNTEAFF. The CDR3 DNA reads TGCAGCGCGCATATTGGGGTTAACACTGAAGCTTTCTTT.

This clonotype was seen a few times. The CDR3: CATSDPVGSVYF. DNA of the CDR3: TGTGCCACCAGTGATCCCGTCGGTAGCGTGTACTTC. This chain connects TRBV24-1 to TRBJ2-7, with a possible D match to TRBD2 (5 bases). The CDR3 runs 12 residues. The germline CDR1 and CDR2 sequences are KGHDR and SFDVKD. The V gene lost 3 bases and the J gene lost 12 bases, with 14 bases spanning the gap.

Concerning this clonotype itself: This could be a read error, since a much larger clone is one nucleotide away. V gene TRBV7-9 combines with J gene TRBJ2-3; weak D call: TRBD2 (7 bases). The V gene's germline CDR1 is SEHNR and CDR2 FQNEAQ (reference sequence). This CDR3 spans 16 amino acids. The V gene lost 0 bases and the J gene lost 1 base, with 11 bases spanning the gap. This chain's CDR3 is CASSLALRGRTDTQYF. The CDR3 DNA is TGTGCCAGCAGCTTAGCCTTGCGGGGGCGCACAGATACGCAGTATTTT.

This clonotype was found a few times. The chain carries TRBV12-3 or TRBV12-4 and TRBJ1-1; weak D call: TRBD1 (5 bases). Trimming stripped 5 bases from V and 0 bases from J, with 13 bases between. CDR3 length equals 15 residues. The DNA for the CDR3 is TGTGCCAGCAGTCCCAGAGGGGCTATGAACACTGAAGCTTTCTTT. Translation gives CASSPRGAMNTEAFF.

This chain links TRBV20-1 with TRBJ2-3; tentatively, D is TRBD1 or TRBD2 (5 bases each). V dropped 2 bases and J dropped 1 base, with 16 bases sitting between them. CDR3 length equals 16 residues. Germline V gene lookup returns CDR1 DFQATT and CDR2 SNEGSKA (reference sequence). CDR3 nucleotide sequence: TGCAGTGCTAGATTCTGGACGGGGCCCCGCACAGATACGCAGTATTTT. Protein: CSARFWTGPRTDTQYF.

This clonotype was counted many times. In DNA form, the CDR3 reads TGTGCCACCTTGAAAGGTGGGGGGTCCACCTCAGAGACCCAGTACTTC. Amino acids: CATLKGGGSTSETQYF. V gene TRBV10-3 combines with J gene TRBJ2-5; D is possibly TRBD2 (6 bases). The V and J ends lost 10 bases and 4 bases respectively, with 25 bases between them. The CDR3 is made up of 16 amino acids. CDR1 is ENHRY and CDR2 is SYGVKD in the germline V gene.

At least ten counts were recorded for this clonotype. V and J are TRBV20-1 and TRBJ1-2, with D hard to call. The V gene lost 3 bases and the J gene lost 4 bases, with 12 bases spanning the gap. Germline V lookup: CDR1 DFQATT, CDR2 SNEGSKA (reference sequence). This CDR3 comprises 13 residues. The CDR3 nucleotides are TGCAGTGCTAGTCCCGGGAACCTCTATGGCTACACCTTC. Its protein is CSASPGNLYGYTF.

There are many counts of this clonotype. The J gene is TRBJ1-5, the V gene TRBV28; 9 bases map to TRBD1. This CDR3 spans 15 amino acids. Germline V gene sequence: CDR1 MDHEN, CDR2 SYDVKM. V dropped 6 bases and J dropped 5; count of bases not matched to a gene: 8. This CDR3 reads CASRSGTGWDQPQHF. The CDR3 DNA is TGTGCCAGCAGATCCGGGACAGGGTGGGATCAGCCCCAGCATTTT.

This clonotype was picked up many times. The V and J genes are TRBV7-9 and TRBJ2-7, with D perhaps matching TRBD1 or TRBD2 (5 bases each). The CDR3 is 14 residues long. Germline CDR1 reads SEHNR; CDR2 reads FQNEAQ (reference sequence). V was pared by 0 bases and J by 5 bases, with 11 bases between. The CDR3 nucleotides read TGTGCCAGCAGCTTAGCTGGGGGTATCGACGAGCAGTACTTC. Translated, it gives CASSLAGGIDEQYF. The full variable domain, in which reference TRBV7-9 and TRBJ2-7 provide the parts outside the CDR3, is DTGVSQNPRHKITKRGQNVTFRCDPISEHNRLYWYRQTLGQGPEFLTYFQNEAQLEKSRLLSDRFSAERPKGSFSTLEIQRTEQGDSAMYLCASSLAGGIDEQYFGPGTRLTVT.